Sequencing of this T cell receptor (beta chain) was carried out in a study of T cells in Graves' hyperthyroidism and ophthalmopathy. Concerning this clonotype: The antigen remains undetermined.

Amplification of TCR beta CDR3 regions was performed using RNA transcripts as template. Carried out on the TCR CDR3, a first-round RT-PCR used the HTBI primer set. MiXCR, applied by TCRdb to the multiplex PCR reads, yields one record per CDR3 protein. The sample holds 250,000 to 300,000 distinct CDR3 sequences, around a fifth seen once. Trimming left V 6 bases short and J 15 bases short, with 15 bases between. The CDR3 length is 10 residues. Germline values: CDR1 DFQATT, CDR2 SNEGSKA (reference sequence). Study-level points and caveats: A model of 13 V-J pairs discriminated ophthalmopathy from stable hyperthyroidism. Before onset, ophthalmopathy was predicted by the model a median 6.5 months earlier. Blood also held most thyroid clonotypes expanded beyond 0.001.

Sequencing input: blood. This clonotype was obtained from a man aged 50 to 59 with Graves' ophthalmopathy. The rearrangement uses TRBV20-1 and TRBJ2-1; D might be TRBD2 (6 bases). The CDR3 protein is CSAHGSSGFF. DNA for the CDR3: TGCAGTGCCCACGGGAGTTCGGGGTTCTTC.